This TCR beta chain is from a study of blood T cell repertoires in COVID-19. Study-level information: Whether acute or convalescent, the COVID-19 samples came from the United States, Italy and Spain. PBMCs, B-cell-depleted T cells, or T cells were the source of the cDNA or gDNA that made up the material.

CDR1 is SGHRS and CDR2 is YFSETQ in the germline V gene. This CDR3 spans 12 amino acids. V lost 5 bases and J lost 6, with 11 bases in between. How the authors handled the data: Reference gene primer amplification gave nucleated cell count estimates. Only in-frame clones appear in the TCRdb table, and some are missing; sequencing was by immunoSEQ multiplex PCR. The V and J calls and clone size were taken over from that table, and D and trimming were inferred from the DNA. The sample yields approximately 54,000 clones, roughly 76% seen once. Sequencing was performed on peripheral blood. This clonotype was sampled from a woman aged 55-69 years with acute or convalescent COVID-19. V gene TRBV5-1 combines with J gene TRBJ1-1; a weak D match, TRBD1 (5 bases). The CDR3 DNA reads as TGCGCCAGCAGTGAGACAGACGCTGAAGCTTTCTTT. Encoded protein: CASSETDAEAFF. The complete variable domain, with remaining parts taken from reference TRBV5-1 and TRBJ1-1, reads KAGVTQTPRYLIKTRGQQVTLSCSPISGHRSVSWYQQTPGQGLQFLFEYFSETQRNKGNFPGRFSGRQFSNSRSEMNVSTLELGDSALYLCASSETDAEAFFGQGTRLTVV.